The rows below give T cell receptor beta chains drawn from one sample of a study of shared clonotypes between healthy human individuals. The table came from immunoSEQ multiplex PCR; TCRdb's copy has only in-frame clones and leaves some out. The table includes some 2.3 million clones, 90% to 95% detected once. Specimen: naive CD4+ T cells from PBMCs. All receptors derive from a young man in good health. Some clones in this sample may be carry-over from other donors' samples. Each CDR3 is given with its conserved first and last residue. The D gene is left open where the match is weak. Expanded clones get a size class; other rows say once, few or many, or leave the size out.

>-|17|TRBV5-4|TRBJ1-3|-
CASSPRGGPFAGNTIYF
TGTGCCAGCAGCCCCCGGGGCGGTCCCTTTGCAGGAAACACCATATATTTT
>-|14|TRBV28|TRBJ2-5|-
CASSFFRDQETQYF
TGTGCCAGCAGTTTTTTCAGGGATCAAGAGACCCAGTACTTC
>-|14|TRBV5-4|TRBJ1-2|-
CATSRDITNYGYTF
TGTGCCACCAGTAGGGACATAACAAACTATGGCTACACCTTC
>TRBD1|14|TRBV6-1|TRBJ2-1|once
CASSRQGTHNEQFF
TGTGCCAGCAGTAGACAGGGTACACACAATGAGCAGTTCTTC
>-|14|TRBV7-8|TRBJ1-5|-
CASSLGPTHQPQHF
TGTGCCAGCAGCTTAGGTCCGACGCATCAGCCCCAGCATTTT
>-|16|TRBV5-1|TRBJ2-2|-
CASSPTTSGSIGELFF
TGCGCCAGCAGCCCCACGACGTCGGGTTCGATCGGGGAGCTGTTTTTT
>-|16|TRBV7-9|TRBJ1-3|-
CASSTRRGSSGNTIYF
TGTGCCAGCAGCACCCGACGGGGCAGCTCTGGAAACACCATATATTTT
>TRBD2|15|TRBV5-1|TRBJ2-5|-
CASSARLAGGETQYF
TGCGCCAGCAGCGCAAGACTAGCGGGAGGTGAGACCCAGTACTTC
>TRBD1|14|TRBV4-1|TRBJ2-1|-
CASSQPGQDNEQFF
TGCGCCAGCAGCCAACCCGGACAGGATAATGAGCAGTTCTTC
>-|16|TRBV21-1|TRBJ2-7|-
CASSSDRVGNSYEQYF
TGTGCCAGCAGCAGTGACAGGGTGGGAAACTCCTACGAGCAGTACTTC
>-|14|TRBV7-9|TRBJ1-2|-
CASSPGLLNYGYTF
TGTGCCAGCAGCCCGGGACTGCTTAACTATGGCTACACCTTC
>-|15|TRBV18|TRBJ1-5|-
CASSLTGDPNQPQHF
TGTGCCAGCTCACTAACGGGAGACCCCAATCAGCCCCAGCATTTT
>-|12|TRBV7-9|TRBJ1-2|-
CASSSPLYGYTF
TGTGCCAGCAGCTCCCCTCTCTATGGCTACACCTTC
>-|16|TRBV5-1|TRBJ2-1|-
CASSLEGVGSYNEQFF
TGCGCCAGCAGCTTGGAGGGGGTAGGGTCCTACAATGAGCAGTTCTTC
>-|16|TRBV5-1|TRBJ2-3|-
CASSWTDARSTDTQYF
TGCGCCAGCAGCTGGACAGACGCGAGGAGCACAGATACGCAGTATTTT
>-|16|TRBV7-9|TRBJ2-5|-
CASSLVGHDPQETQYF
TGTGCCAGCAGCTTAGTGGGCCACGATCCCCAAGAGACCCAGTACTTC
>TRBD2|16|TRBV4-2|TRBJ2-5|-
CASSHRPGLAGETQYF
TGTGCCAGCAGCCACAGACCGGGACTAGCGGGAGAGACCCAGTACTTC
>-|17|TRBV5-1|TRBJ2-3|-
CASSPDDDSRLTDTQYF
TGCGCCAGCAGCCCTGACGATGACTCCCGCCTCACAGATACGCAGTATTTT
>TRBD1|16|TRBV19|TRBJ2-7|once
CASSKRHRGGDYEQYF
TGTGCCAGTAGTAAACGGCACAGGGGCGGTGACTACGAGCAGTACTTC
>-|12|TRBV6-5|TRBJ2-2|-
CASRDRTGELFF
TGTGCCAGCAGGGACCGGACCGGGGAGCTGTTTTTT
>-|15|TRBV7-2|TRBJ2-1|-
CASSLRERSYNEQFF
TGTGCCAGCAGCTTAAGGGAAAGGTCCTACAATGAGCAGTTCTTC
>-|14|TRBV6-1|TRBJ2-5|-
CASSRQVWGETQYF
TGTGCCAGCAGTAGACAGGTTTGGGGGGAGACCCAGTACTTC
>TRBD1|13|TRBV2|TRBJ1-5|few
CASSAGGEQPQHF
TGTGCCAGCAGTGCAGGGGGCGAGCAGCCCCAGCATTTT
>TRBD1|14|TRBV2|TRBJ1-5|-
CASSGTGINQPQHF
TGTGCCAGCAGTGGGACAGGGATTAATCAGCCCCAGCATTTT
>TRBD1|15|TRBV9|TRBJ2-7|-
CASSESGTGFYEQYF
TGTGCCAGCAGCGAGTCCGGGACAGGGTTTTACGAGCAGTACTTC
>TRBD1|14|TRBV19|TRBJ2-1|-
CASRGQGAPNEQFF
TGTGCCAGTAGGGGACAGGGGGCGCCCAATGAGCAGTTCTTC
>TRBD1|15|TRBV15|TRBJ2-7|once
CATSLRTGGIYEQYF
TGTGCCACCAGCTTGCGGACAGGGGGTATCTACGAGCAGTACTTC
>-|13|TRBV5-4|TRBJ2-3|-
CASSAGLGDTQYF
TGTGCCAGCAGCGCCGGACTGGGAGATACGCAGTATTTT
>-|15|TRBV5-1|TRBJ1-1|-
CARKPLMQMNTEAFF
TGCGCCAGGAAGCCCCTGATGCAGATGAACACTGAAGCTTTCTTT
>-|11|TRBV5-1|TRBJ2-5|-
CASSTQETQYF
TGCGCCAGCAGCACCCAAGAGACCCAGTACTTC
>-|11|TRBV30|TRBJ1-4|-
CARQGGEKLFF
TGTGCCCGCCAGGGAGGGGAAAAACTGTTTTTT
>TRBD1|16|TRBV19|TRBJ1-5|-
CASTPQGALGNQPQHF
TGTGCCAGTACCCCACAGGGGGCCCTTGGCAATCAGCCCCAGCATTTT
>-|14|TRBV28|TRBJ1-2|-
CASSVGHLYYGYTF
TGTGCCAGCAGTGTGGGACATCTCTACTATGGCTACACCTTC
>-|11|TRBV6-5|TRBJ1-1|-
CASSYSSRIFF
TGTGCCAGCAGTTACTCGTCTCGGATTTTCTTT
>TRBD1|11|TRBV10-3|TRBJ1-1|-
CATTGGTEAFF
TGTGCCACGACAGGGGGCACTGAAGCTTTCTTT
>-|16|TRBV6-6|TRBJ2-2|-
CASSYSGGLVTGELFF
TGTGCCAGCAGTTACTCTGGCGGATTAGTCACCGGGGAGCTGTTTTTT
>TRBD2|15|TRBV28|TRBJ2-7|once
CASRPSGRPPYEQYF
TGTGCCAGCAGACCCAGCGGGAGGCCTCCCTACGAGCAGTACTTC
>-|14|TRBV19|TRBJ2-3|-
CASSIGGGTDTQYF
TGTGCCAGTAGTATAGGTGGCGGCACAGATACGCAGTATTTT
>-|12|TRBV5-1|TRBJ2-7|-
CASSLTRGEQYF
TGCGCCAGCAGCTTGACGCGGGGCGAGCAGTACTTC
>TRBD2|19|TRBV14|TRBJ2-1|-
CASSPRPAGGPFYYNEQFF
TGTGCCAGCAGCCCTCGTCCGGCGGGAGGGCCCTTTTACTACAATGAGCAGTTCTTC
>-|12|TRBV18|TRBJ2-1|-
CASSPSSDEQFF
TGTGCCAGCTCACCAAGTTCGGATGAGCAGTTCTTC
>TRBD2|15|TRBV30|TRBJ2-3|-
CAWNLAGGYTDTQYF
TGTGCCTGGAATTTAGCGGGAGGGTACACAGATACGCAGTATTTT
>-|15|TRBV6-1|TRBJ2-1|-
CASSEDPSSYNEQFF
TGTGCCAGCAGTGAAGACCCCAGCTCCTACAATGAGCAGTTCTTC
>TRBD1|14|TRBV7-9|TRBJ1-4|-
CASSRTGAHEKLFF
TGTGCCAGCAGCCGCACAGGGGCCCATGAAAAACTGTTTTTT
>-|15|TRBV7-2|TRBJ1-3|-
CASRKGGRDGNTIYF
TGTGCCAGCAGAAAGGGAGGCAGGGATGGAAACACCATATATTTT
>TRBD1|13|TRBV2|TRBJ2-5|-
CASSRTGQETQYF
TGTGCCAGCAGTCGGACAGGCCAAGAGACCCAGTACTTC
>TRBD2|16|TRBV28|TRBJ2-3|-
CASSPGSGRAADTQYF
TGTGCCAGCAGCCCCGGAAGCGGGAGGGCCGCAGATACGCAGTATTTT
>TRBD2|18|TRBV4-2|TRBJ2-7|-
CASSRTAALVSGTNEQYF
TGTGCCAGCAGCCGGACCGCTGCTCTGGTGAGCGGGACTAACGAGCAGTACTTC
>-|17|TRBV4-2|TRBJ2-3|-
CASSQERLAEGGDTQYF
TGTGCCAGCAGCCAAGAACGATTAGCGGAGGGGGGAGATACGCAGTATTTT
>-|13|TRBV15|TRBJ1-2|-
CATSKDSNYGYTF
TGTGCCACCAGCAAGGACAGTAACTATGGCTACACCTTC
>-|14|TRBV28|TRBJ1-4|-
CASTTGWGHEKLFF
TGTGCCAGCACCACAGGGTGGGGCCATGAAAAACTGTTTTTT
>-|16|TRBV6-1|TRBJ1-3|-
CASSVRAENSGNTIYF
TGTGCCAGCAGTGTGAGGGCGGAGAACTCTGGAAACACCATATATTTT